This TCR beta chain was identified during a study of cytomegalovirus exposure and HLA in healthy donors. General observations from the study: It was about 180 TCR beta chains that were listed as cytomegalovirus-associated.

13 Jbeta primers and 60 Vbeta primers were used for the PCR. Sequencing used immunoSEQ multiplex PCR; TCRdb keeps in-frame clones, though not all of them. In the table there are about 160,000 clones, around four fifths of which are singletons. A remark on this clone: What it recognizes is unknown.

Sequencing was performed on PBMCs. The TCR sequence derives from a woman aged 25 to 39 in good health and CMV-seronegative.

The CDR3 nucleotides are TGTGCCAGCAGTGAAGCGACGGGACTCGGCACTGAAGCTTTCTTT. Translation gives CASSEATGLGTEAFF. The rearrangement links TRBV6-1 to TRBJ1-1; a weak D match, TRBD1 (5 bases). Trimming took off 0 bases at V and 4 bases at J, with 12 bases between the two ends. The CDR3 length is 15 residues. CDR1 and CDR2 from the germline V gene are MNHNS and SASEGT.